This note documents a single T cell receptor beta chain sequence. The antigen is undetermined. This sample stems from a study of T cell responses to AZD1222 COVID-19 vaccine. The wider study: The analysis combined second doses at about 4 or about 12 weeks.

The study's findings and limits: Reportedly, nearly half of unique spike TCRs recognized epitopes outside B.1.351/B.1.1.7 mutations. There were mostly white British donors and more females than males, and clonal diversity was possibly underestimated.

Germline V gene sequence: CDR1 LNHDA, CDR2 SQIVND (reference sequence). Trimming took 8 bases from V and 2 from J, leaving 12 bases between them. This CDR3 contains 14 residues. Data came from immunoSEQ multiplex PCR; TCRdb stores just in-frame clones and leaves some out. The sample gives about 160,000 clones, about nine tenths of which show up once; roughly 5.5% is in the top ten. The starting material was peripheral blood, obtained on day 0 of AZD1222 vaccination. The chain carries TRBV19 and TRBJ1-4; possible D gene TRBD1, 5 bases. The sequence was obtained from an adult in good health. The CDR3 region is CASAGFGTNEKLFF. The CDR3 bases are TGTGCCAGTGCAGGGTTTGGCACTAATGAAAAACTGTTTTTT.